Described below is a single T cell receptor (beta chain) sequence and its context. This entry comes from a study of shared clonotypes between healthy human individuals. Study summary: The people who gave samples were a couple of women and a few men aged 18 to 49.

At a deep level, the assay was run. Source study methods: Quality scores were absent from the junction-only immunoSEQ sequences, so filtering differed. Sequencing used immunoSEQ multiplex PCR; TCRdb keeps in-frame clones, though not all of them. V, J and clone size derive from that table, while D and trimming were established from the DNA sequence. The repertoire consists of more than 400,000 clones, with over 70% occurring once and the leading ten covering roughly 13%. Donors comprised only Caucasian adults living in Nashville, Tennessee. Germline V gives CDR1 ENHRY, CDR2 SYGVKD. This CDR3 has 14 amino acids. With 6 bases clipped from V and 8 bases from J, the junction kept 8 bases outside the gene matches.

The TCR comes from a woman in her thirties or forties in good health. Some clones in this sample may be carry-over from other donors' samples. The chain employs TRBV10-3 and TRBJ1-4, with 8 bases fitting TRBD1. The material sequenced was PBMCs. The CDR3 DNA follows: TGTGCCATCAGCCAGACAGGGGCAGGGGAAAAACTGTTTTTT. It translates to CAISQTGAGEKLFF.